Below are 20 T cell receptor beta chains sequenced from a single sample in a study of blood T cells in healthy people across ages. A second PCR, run for roughly 7 to 12 cycles, used a sample-barcoded 5' primer plus a J-beta primer mix. TCRdb reprocessed the 5' RACE reads with MiXCR, giving one entry per CDR3 protein. The data show about 1,500,000 distinct CDR3 sequences, around two fifths seen once. Sequenced: blood. Receptor source: a woman aged 18-29 years in good health.

The gene calls are TRBV12-3 or TRBV12-4 and TRBJ2-3; TRBD2 matches at 9 bases. The CDR3 runs 15 residues. V shed 9 bases and J 4 bases; nucleotides not matched to a gene: 11. The CDR3 DNA is TGTGCCAGTCGCGAGGGCGGGGGGGCCCCAGATACGCAGTATTTT. It yields the protein CASREGGGAPDTQYF.

The V call is TRBV9, the J call TRBJ2-1; no definite D call. This CDR3 has 15 residues. The V end lost 4 bases, the J end lost 8 bases, and 19 bases lay between the germline ends. The germline V gene has CDR1 SGDLS and CDR2 YYNGEE. The CDR3 sequence: CASSFRPNGFDEQFF. CDR3 sequence (DNA): TGTGCCAGCAGCTTCCGGCCAAATGGCTTCGATGAGCAGTTCTTC.

The chain uses TRBV2 and TRBJ2-7; 10 bases line up with TRBD1. This CDR3 is 15 amino acids long. The ends lost 7 bases at V and 0 bases at J; junction bases unmatched: 6. CDR1 is SNHLY, CDR2 FYNNEI, per germline. The CDR3 is CASTRTGGFSYEQYF. CDR3 DNA sequence: TGTGCCAGCACCCGGACAGGGGGGTTCTCCTACGAGCAGTACTTC.

This clonotype was seen a few times. The chain joins TRBV28 to TRBJ2-7; tentatively, D is TRBD2 (6 bases). The CDR3 contains 14 residues. Per germline, CDR1 MDHEN and CDR2 SYDVKM. With 5 bases removed from V and 2 bases from J, the gap between germline ends came to 13 bases. In DNA form, the CDR3 reads TGTGCCAGCAGTCCGTCGTCGGGGGCCTACGAGCAGTACTTC. It yields the protein CASSPSSGAYEQYF.

This clonotype was picked up a small number of times. This chain joins TRBV9 and TRBJ2-5; D may be TRBD1 (6 bases). Germline V gives CDR1 SGDLS, CDR2 YYNGEE. This CDR3 region has 14 residues. V was shortened by 2 bases and J by 7 bases, with 15 bases between the two germline ends. The CDR3 is CASSVGGQEGTQYF. CDR3 in DNA: TGTGCCAGCAGCGTTGGGGGCCAAGAAGGGACCCAGTACTTC.

The V call is TRBV5-1, the J call TRBJ1-4; TRBD1 aligns across 10 bases. Unmatched junction bases numbered 6, after V lost 4 bases and J lost 6 bases. This CDR3 contains 15 residues. CDR1 is SGHRS and CDR2 is YFSETQ in the germline V gene. The CDR3: CASSRHGTGDEKLFF. CDR3 bases: TGCGCCAGCAGCCGACACGGGACAGGGGATGAAAAACTGTTTTTT.

The rearrangement links TRBV3-1 to TRBJ2-1; no firm D call. Per the germline V gene, CDR1 is LGHDT and CDR2 is YNNKEL (reference sequence). The ends were cut back, 1 base at V and 5 bases at J, with 9 bases in the middle. The CDR3 length is 14 residues. The CDR3 bases are TGTGCCAGCAGCCAAGCGTTCGCAGACAATGAGCAGTTCTTC. Residues: CASSQAFADNEQFF.

V is TRBV20-1 and J is TRBJ2-2; tentatively, D is TRBD2 (6 bases). V gave up 0 bases and J gave up 7 bases, with 12 bases separating them. The CDR3 runs 14 residues. From germline, CDR1 is DFQATT and CDR2 SNEGSKA (reference sequence). CDR3 protein: CSARDLGGHGELFF. The DNA of the CDR3 is TGCAGTGCTAGAGATCTGGGGGGTCACGGGGAGCTGTTTTTT.

The chain combines TRBV15 with TRBJ1-4, with D unclear. Trimming stripped 1 base from V and 5 bases from J, with 8 bases between. The germline V gene has CDR1 LNHNV and CDR2 YYDKDF (reference sequence). The CDR3 spans 14 residues. The chain's CDR3 is CATSRGVVNEKLFF. CDR3 nucleotide sequence: TGTGCCACCAGCAGAGGAGTGGTGAATGAAAAACTGTTTTTT.

This CDR3 reads CAWSVLGLAAYEQYF. The CDR3 DNA sequence: TGTGCCTGGAGTGTTTTAGGACTAGCGGCCTACGAGCAGTACTTC. This sequence joins TRBV30 and TRBJ2-5; TRBD2 aligns across 10 bases. Gene TRBJ2-7 matches the end of the DNA better, so the J call may be wrong. Germline loops: CDR1 GTSNPN, CDR2 SVGIG (reference sequence). The CDR3 consists of 15 residues.

The chain joins TRBV12-3 or TRBV12-4 to TRBJ1-1; D unclear. The CDR3 consists of 13 residues. Between the trimmed V and J ends, which lost 6 bases and 9 bases, there was a span of 17 bases. The CDR3 spells CASRGPAYPKAFF. The CDR3 DNA is TGTGCCAGCAGAGGGCCGGCATACCCCAAAGCTTTCTTT.

The rearrangement links TRBV5-1 to TRBJ1-2; TRBD1 might be the D (6 bases). The CDR3 has 15 residues. Between the trimmed V and J ends, which lost 4 bases and 8 bases, there was a span of 21 bases. Germline CDR1 SGHRS, CDR2 YFSETQ. The CDR3 DNA is TGCGCCAGCAGCCCTTGGGCAGGGGCAATAGGGGGCTACACCTTC. Amino acid sequence: CASSPWAGAIGGYTF.

This clonotype was picked up a small number of times. This chain uses TRBV7-2 with TRBJ2-1; the D gene is possibly TRBD2 (5 bases). The germline V gene encodes CDR1 SGHTA and CDR2 FQGNSA. The CDR3 contains 16 residues. Trimming removed 5 bases from V and 4 bases from J, with 18 bases in between. The CDR3 region has the DNA TGTGCCAGCAGCCCCCCCGGGGAGTGGCCTTACAATGAGCAGTTCTTC. Its protein product is CASSPPGEWPYNEQFF.

Only a few counts were recorded for this clonotype. The chain has TRBV5-4 and TRBJ2-1; weak D call: TRBD1 (5 bases). V was shortened by 0 bases and J by 0 bases, with 10 bases between the two germline ends. Germline V lookup: CDR1 SGHNT, CDR2 YYREEE (reference sequence). This CDR3 is 16 amino acids long. The CDR3 loop reads CASSLDGASSYNEQFF. CDR3 nucleotides: TGTGCCAGCAGCTTGGATGGGGCCAGCTCCTACAATGAGCAGTTCTTC.

The CDR3 reads CASSQGLARGPITDTQYF. The CDR3 coding sequence is TGCGCCAGCAGCCAGGGACTAGCGAGGGGACCTATCACAGATACGCAGTATTTT. The rearrangement links TRBV4-1 to TRBJ2-3; the match to TRBD2 covers 10 bases. Germline CDR1 MGHRA, CDR2 YSYEKL. The CDR3 loop spans 18 amino acids. V was pared by 3 bases and J by 2 bases, with 11 bases of the junction left unmatched.

This chain uses TRBV6-5 with TRBJ2-5, with 10 bases lining up with TRBD1. Germline V gene data show CDR1 as MNHEY and CDR2 as SVGAGI. The CDR3 is made up of 15 amino acids. The trim removed 6 bases at V and 11 bases at J, leaving 15 bases unmatched. Here the CDR3 reads CASSLPGQGLNEQYF. For the CDR3, the DNA is TGTGCCAGCAGCTTACCGGGACAGGGGTTAAATGAGCAGTACTTC.

This chain links TRBV7-2 with TRBJ2-2, with D unresolved. CDR3 length: 16 residues. Trimming pared 5 bases from V and 5 bases from J, leaving 18 bases between. Germline assignment: CDR1 SGHTA and CDR2 FQGNSA. The CDR3 region has the DNA TGTGCCAGCAGCCACCGCTTAATACGAACAACCGGGGAGCTGTTTTTT. This translates into CASSHRLIRTTGELFF.

This chain links TRBV27 with TRBJ1-2, with a weak D call TRBD1 (5 bases). The CDR3 sequence is 14 residues long. CDR1 and CDR2 (germline): MNHEY, SMNVEV (reference sequence). V lost 3 bases and J lost 3, with 11 bases in between. The DNA for the CDR3 is TGTGCCAGCAGTTTTGGGGGGGAGGACTATGGCTACACCTTC. Amino acid sequence: CASSFGGEDYGYTF.

This clonotype was observed a few times. V gene TRBV12-3 or TRBV12-4 combines with J gene TRBJ1-1; tentative D call: TRBD1 (6 bases). The V and J ends lost 5 bases and 5 bases respectively, with 21 bases between them. The CDR3 has 16 amino acids. The CDR3 DNA sequence: TGTGCCAGCAGTCCTTATCGGGGGGGCGCAAGGACTGAAGCTTTCTTT. Protein product: CASSPYRGGARTEAFF.

This clonotype appeared once. One junction end disagrees with the germline gene, perhaps due to a read error. CDR3 bases: TGTGCCAGCAGTTTCCTGACAGAAGCTAACTATAGCTACACCTTC. Amino acid sequence: CASSFLTEANYSYTF. The V call is TRBV6-2 or TRBV6-3, the J call TRBJ1-2, with D possibly being TRBD1 (5 bases). Per germline, CDR1 MNHEY and CDR2 SVGEGT. The CDR3 is made up of 15 amino acids.